The clone carrying this TCR beta chain was seen at least ten times. Other DNA sequences in the sample encode the same CDR3. The record originates from a study of blood T cell repertoires in COVID-19. CDR1 and CDR2 from the germline V gene are SNHLY and FYNNEI. CDR3 size: 12 residues. V was pared by 8 bases and J by 2 bases, with 9 bases between. Sequencing used immunoSEQ multiplex PCR; TCRdb keeps in-frame clones, though not all of them. In the table there are a few hundred thousand clones, 85% to 90% of which are singletons. This chain joins TRBV2 and TRBJ1-1; possible D gene TRBD1, 6 bases. This sequence originates from a woman between 25 and 40 years old with COVID-19, enrolled during active disease. Input material: peripheral blood. CDR3 residues: CASGRGNTEAFF. In nucleotides, the CDR3 is TGTGCCAGCGGCAGGGGAAACACTGAAGCTTTCTTT. The whole variable domain, remainder taken from reference TRBV2 and TRBJ1-1, is EPEVTQTPSHQVTQMGQEVILRCVPISNHLYFYWYRQILGQKVEFLVSFYNNEISEKSEIFDDQFSVERPDGSNFTLKIRSTKLEDSAMYFCASGRGNTEAFFGQGTRLTVV.